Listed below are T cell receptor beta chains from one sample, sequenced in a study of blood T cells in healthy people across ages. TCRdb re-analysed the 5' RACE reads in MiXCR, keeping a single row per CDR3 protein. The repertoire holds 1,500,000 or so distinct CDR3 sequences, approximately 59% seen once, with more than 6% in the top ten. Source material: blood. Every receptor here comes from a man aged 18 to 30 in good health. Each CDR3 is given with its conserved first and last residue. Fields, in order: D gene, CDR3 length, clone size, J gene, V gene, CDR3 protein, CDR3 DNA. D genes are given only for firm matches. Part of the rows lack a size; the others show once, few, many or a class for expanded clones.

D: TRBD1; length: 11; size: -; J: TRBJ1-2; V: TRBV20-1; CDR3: CSAEGQHGYTF; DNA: TGCAGTGCTGAGGGACAGCATGGCTACACCTTC
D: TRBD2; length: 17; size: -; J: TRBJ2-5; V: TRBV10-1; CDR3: CASSESNMASGQETQYF; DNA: TGCGCCAGCAGTGAGTCGAATATGGCTAGCGGTCAAGAGACCCAGTACTTC
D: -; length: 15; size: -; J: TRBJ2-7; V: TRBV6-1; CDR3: CASSLGTPGGYEQYF; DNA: TGTGCCAGCAGCCTTGGGACACCCGGCGGCTACGAGCAGTACTTC
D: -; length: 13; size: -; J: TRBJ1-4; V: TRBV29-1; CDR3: CGAQGSTNEKLFF; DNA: TGCGGCGCCCAAGGGTCAACTAATGAAAAACTGTTTTTT
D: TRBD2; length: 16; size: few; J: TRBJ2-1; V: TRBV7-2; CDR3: CASSLTRLAAYNEQFF; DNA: TGTGCCAGCAGCTTAACAAGGCTAGCGGCCTACAATGAGCAGTTCTTC
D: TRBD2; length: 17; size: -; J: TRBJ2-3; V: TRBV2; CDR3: CASTPGLAGDDGDTQYF; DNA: TGTGCCAGCACCCCGGGACTAGCGGGAGATGATGGAGATACGCAGTATTTT
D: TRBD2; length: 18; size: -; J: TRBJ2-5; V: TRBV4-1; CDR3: CASSLQGSRTSGRGTQYF; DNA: TGCGCCAGCAGCCTACAAGGTTCACGGACTAGCGGGAGGGGGACCCAGTACTTC
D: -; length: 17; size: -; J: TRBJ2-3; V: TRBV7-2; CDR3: CASSLGSDRSPGGTQYF; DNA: TGTGCCAGCAGCTTAGGGTCGGACAGGTCCCCCGGGGGTACGCAGTATTTT
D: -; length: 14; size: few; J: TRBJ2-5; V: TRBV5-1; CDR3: CASTPDYTQETQYF; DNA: TGCGCCAGCACCCCAGACTACACACAAGAGACCCAGTACTTC
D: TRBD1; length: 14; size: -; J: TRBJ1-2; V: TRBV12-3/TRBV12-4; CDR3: CASSPQGVGYGYTF; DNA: TGTGCCAGCAGTCCACAGGGGGTGGGCTATGGCTACACCTTC
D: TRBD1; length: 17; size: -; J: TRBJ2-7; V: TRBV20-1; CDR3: CSARDWRTGGNSYEQYF; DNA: TGCAGTGCTAGAGATTGGAGGACAGGGGGGAACTCCTACGAGCAGTACTTC
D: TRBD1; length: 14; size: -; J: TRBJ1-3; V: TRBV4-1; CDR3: CASSQIQGADTIYF; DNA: TGCGCCAGCAGCCAAATACAGGGGGCGGACACCATATATTTT
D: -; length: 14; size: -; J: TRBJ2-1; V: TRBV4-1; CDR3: CASSHPLRTFEQFF; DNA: TGCGCCAGCAGCCATCCCTTAAGAACGTTCGAGCAGTTCTTC
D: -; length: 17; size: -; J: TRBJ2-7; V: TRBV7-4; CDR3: CASSPPVEEGERYEQYF; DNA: TGTGCCAGCAGCCCCCCAGTAGAAGAGGGGGAAAGGTACGAGCAGTACTTC
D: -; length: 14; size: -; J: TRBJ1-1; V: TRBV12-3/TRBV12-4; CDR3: CASRRGTSNTEAFF; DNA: TGTGCCAGCAGGCGGGGAACCTCTAACACTGAAGCTTTCTTT
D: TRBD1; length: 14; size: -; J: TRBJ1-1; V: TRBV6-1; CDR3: CASRGTGSTPSAFF; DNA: TGTGCCAGCAGGGGGACAGGGTCGACTCCCTCAGCTTTCTTT
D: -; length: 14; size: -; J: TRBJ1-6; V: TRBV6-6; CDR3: CAAGLQGINSPLHF; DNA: TGTGCCGCGGGGTTGCAGGGGATTAATTCACCCCTCCACTTT
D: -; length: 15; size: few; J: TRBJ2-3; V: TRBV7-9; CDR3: CASSLVGENTDTQYF; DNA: TGTGCCAGCAGCTTAGTGGGGGAGAACACAGATACGCAGTATTTT
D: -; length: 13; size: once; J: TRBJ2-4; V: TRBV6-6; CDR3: CASSYSRTNIQYF; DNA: TGTGCCAGCAGTTACTCGAGGACAAACATTCAGTACTTC
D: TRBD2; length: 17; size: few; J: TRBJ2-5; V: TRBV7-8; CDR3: CASSLDRQAGGPETQYF; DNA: TGTGCCAGCAGCTTAGATAGGCAAGCGGGAGGGCCGGAGACCCAGTACTTC
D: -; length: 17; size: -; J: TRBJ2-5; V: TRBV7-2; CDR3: CASSLGSLAGGQETQYF; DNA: TGTGCCAGCAGCTTGGGGTCGCTAGCAGGAGGTCAAGAGACCCAGTACTTC
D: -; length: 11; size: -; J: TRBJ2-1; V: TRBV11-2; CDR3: CASSPEGEQFF; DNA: TGTGCCAGCAGCCCCGAGGGGGAGCAGTTCTTC
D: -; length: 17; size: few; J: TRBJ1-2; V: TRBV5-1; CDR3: CASSFRDTLLGNYGYTF; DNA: TGCGCCAGCAGCTTTCGGGACACCCTTCTTGGGAACTATGGCTACACCTTC
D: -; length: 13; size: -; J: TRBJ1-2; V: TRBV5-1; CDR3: CASSFATDYGYTF; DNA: TGCGCCAGCAGCTTTGCGACAGACTATGGCTACACCTTC
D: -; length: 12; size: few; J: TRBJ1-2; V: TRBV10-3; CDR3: CAISESGYGYTF; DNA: TGTGCCATCAGTGAGTCCGGGTACGGCTACACCTTC
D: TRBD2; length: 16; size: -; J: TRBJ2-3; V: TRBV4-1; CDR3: CASSQVSSGSSDTQYF; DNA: TGCGCCAGCAGCCAAGTGTCTAGCGGGAGTTCAGATACGCAGTATTTT
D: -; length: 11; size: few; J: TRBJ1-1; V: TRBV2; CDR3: CASSGSPEAFF; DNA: TGTGCCAGCAGTGGGTCCCCTGAAGCTTTCTTT
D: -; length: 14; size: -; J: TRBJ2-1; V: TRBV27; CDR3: CASRWDVSYNEQFF; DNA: TGTGCCAGCAGATGGGACGTCTCCTACAATGAGCAGTTCTTC
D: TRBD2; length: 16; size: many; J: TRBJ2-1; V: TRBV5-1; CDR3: CASSPQGLAGVNEQFF; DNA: TGCGCCAGCAGCCCCCAGGGACTAGCGGGGGTCAATGAGCAGTTCTTC
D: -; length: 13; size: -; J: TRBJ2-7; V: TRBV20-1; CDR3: CSAITDSSYEQYF; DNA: TGCAGTGCCATCACGGACAGTTCCTACGAGCAGTACTTC
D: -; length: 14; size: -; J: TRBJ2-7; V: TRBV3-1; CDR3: CASSQLDSPYEQYF; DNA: TGTGCCAGCAGCCAATTGGACAGTCCCTACGAGCAGTACTTC
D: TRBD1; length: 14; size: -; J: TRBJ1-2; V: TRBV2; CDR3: CASSRQGASYGYTF; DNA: TGTGCCAGCAGCCGACAGGGAGCGAGCTATGGCTACACCTTC
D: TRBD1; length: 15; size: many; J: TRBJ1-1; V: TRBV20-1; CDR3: CSAVQGDPSGTEAFF; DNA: TGCAGTGCGGTACAGGGGGACCCTTCGGGGACTGAAGCTTTCTTT
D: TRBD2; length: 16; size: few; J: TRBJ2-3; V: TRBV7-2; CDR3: CASSLDPAGLTDTQYF; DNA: TGTGCCAGCAGCTTAGATCCAGCGGGGTTAACAGATACGCAGTATTTT
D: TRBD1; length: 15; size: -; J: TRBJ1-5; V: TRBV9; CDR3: CASSVGSGGSQPQHF; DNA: TGTGCCAGCAGCGTAGGGTCAGGGGGCAGCCAGCCCCAGCATTTT
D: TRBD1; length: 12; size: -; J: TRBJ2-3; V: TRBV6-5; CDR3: CASSYRGQDQYF; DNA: TGTGCCAGCAGTTACCGCGGACAGGATCAGTATTTT
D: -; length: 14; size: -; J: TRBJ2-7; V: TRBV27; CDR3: CASGAGHNSYEQYF; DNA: TGTGCCAGCGGGGCGGGACATAACTCCTACGAGCAGTACTTC
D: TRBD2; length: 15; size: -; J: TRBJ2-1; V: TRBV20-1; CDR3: CSARGTSGRVREQFF; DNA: TGCAGTGCTAGAGGGACTAGCGGGAGAGTGCGTGAGCAGTTCTTC
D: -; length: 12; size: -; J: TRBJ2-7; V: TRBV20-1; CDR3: CSLPQGPYEQYF; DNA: TGCAGCCTCCCCCAGGGCCCCTACGAGCAGTACTTC
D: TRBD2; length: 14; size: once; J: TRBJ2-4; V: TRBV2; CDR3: CASGLAEAKNIQYF; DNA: TGTGCCAGCGGACTAGCGGAAGCCAAAAACATTCAGTACTTC
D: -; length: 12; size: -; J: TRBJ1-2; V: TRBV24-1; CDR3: CATRQSGRRYTF; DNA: TGTGCCACCAGACAGTCGGGGCGGCGCTACACCTTC
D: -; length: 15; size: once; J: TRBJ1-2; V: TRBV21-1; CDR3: CASSKRDRGDYGYTF; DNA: TGTGCCAGCAGCAAACGGGACAGGGGGGACTATGGCTACACCTTC
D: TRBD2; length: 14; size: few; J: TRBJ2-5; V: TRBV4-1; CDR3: CASSQELAVETQYF; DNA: TGCGCCAGCAGCCAGGAACTAGCGGTGGAGACCCAGTACTTC
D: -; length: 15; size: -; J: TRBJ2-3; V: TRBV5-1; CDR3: CASSTETPRSDTQYF; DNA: TGCGCCAGCAGCACTGAAACACCCCGCTCGGATACGCAGTATTTT
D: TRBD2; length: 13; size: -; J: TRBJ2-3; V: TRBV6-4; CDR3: CASPGLVSRTQYF; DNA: TGTGCCAGTCCTGGACTAGTTTCAAGGACGCAGTATTTT
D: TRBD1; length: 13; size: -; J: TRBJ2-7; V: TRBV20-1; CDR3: CSATSDRTGVEYF; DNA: TGCAGTGCTACCTCGGACAGGACAGGCGTCGAGTACTTC
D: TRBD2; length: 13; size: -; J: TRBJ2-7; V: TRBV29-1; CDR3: CSVGPSGSHEQYF; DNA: TGCAGCGTTGGTCCTAGCGGGAGCCACGAGCAGTACTTC
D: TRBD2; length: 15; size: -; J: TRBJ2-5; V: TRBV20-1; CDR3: CSAPRLAAKQETQYF; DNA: TGCAGTGCTCCCCGACTAGCGGCAAAACAAGAGACCCAGTACTTC